The present T cell receptor beta chain was sequenced within a study of T cell responses to AZD1222 COVID-19 vaccine. Study findings and constraints: The study found vaccine-associated CD4 TCRs spanning spike, dominant at 160-218 and 743-854. The breadth and depth of Spike-specific TCRs increased once two AZD1222 doses had been given. White British people made up most donors, females outnumbered males, and clonal diversity was possibly underestimated. In all cases, repertoires were sampled only after the peak T cell response.

In the case of this clone: The antigen remains unidentified.

Measured with immunoSEQ multiplex PCR; TCRdb has only the in-frame clones, and not every one. The data show some 150,000 clones, roughly nine tenths seen once. Per the germline V gene, CDR1 is SNHLY and CDR2 is FYNNEI. The CDR3 has 16 amino acids. V was clipped by 6 bases and J by 1 base; unmatched bases: 7. The clonotype was recovered from an adult who had recovered from COVID-19. The sequencing used peripheral blood, collected after recovery from COVID-19. V and J are TRBV2 and TRBJ2-5, with 11 bases identical to TRBD2. CDR3 protein: CASRNLAGGAQETQYF. The CDR3 bases are TGTGCCAGCAGAAACCTAGCGGGGGGTGCCCAAGAGACCCAGTACTTC.